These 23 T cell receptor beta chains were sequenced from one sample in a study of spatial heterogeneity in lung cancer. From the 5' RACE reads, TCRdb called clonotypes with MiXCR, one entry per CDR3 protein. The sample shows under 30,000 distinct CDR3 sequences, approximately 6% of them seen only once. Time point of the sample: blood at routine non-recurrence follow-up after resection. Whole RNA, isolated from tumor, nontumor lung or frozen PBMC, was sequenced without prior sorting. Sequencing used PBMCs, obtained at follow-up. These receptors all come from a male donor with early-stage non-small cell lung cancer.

In nucleotides, the CDR3 is TGTGCCAGCAGTTACTCAAGGTCAACCTCTGGAAACACCATATATTTT. Translating it yields CASSYSRSTSGNTIYF. V gene TRBV6-6 combines with J gene TRBJ1-3; D call uncertain. Between the trimmed V and J ends, which lost 0 bases and 0 bases, there was a span of 9 bases. Germline assignment: CDR1 MNHNY and CDR2 SVGAGI (reference sequence). This CDR3 has 16 residues.

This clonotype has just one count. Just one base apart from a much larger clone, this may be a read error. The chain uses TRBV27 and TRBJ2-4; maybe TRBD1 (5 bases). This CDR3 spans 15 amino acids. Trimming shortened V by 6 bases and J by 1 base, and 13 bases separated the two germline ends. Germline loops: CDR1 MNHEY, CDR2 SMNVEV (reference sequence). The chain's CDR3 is CASRGVGQAKNIQYF. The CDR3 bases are TGTGCCAGCAGAGGCGTGGGGCAGGCCAAAAACATTCAGTACTTC.

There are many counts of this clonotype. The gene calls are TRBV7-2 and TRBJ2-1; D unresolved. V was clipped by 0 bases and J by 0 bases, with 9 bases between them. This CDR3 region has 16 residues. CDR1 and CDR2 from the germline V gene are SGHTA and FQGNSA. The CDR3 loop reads CASSLAYGSSYNEQFF. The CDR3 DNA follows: TGTGCCAGCAGCTTAGCCTACGGTAGCTCCTACAATGAGCAGTTCTTC.

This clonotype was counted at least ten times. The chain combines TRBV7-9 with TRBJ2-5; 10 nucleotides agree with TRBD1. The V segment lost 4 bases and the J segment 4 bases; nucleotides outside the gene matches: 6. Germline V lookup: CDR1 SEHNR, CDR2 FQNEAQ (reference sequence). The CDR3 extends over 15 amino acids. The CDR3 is CASSSTGGLGETQYF. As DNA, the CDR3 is TGTGCCAGCAGCTCGACAGGGGGCTTGGGAGAGACCCAGTACTTC.

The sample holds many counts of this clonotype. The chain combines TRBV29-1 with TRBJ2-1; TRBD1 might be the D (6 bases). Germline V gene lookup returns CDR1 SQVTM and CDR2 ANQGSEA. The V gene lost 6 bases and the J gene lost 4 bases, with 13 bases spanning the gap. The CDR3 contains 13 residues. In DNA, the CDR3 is TGCAGCGTCCCGGGACATAGGTACAATGAGCAGTTCTTC. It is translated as CSVPGHRYNEQFF.

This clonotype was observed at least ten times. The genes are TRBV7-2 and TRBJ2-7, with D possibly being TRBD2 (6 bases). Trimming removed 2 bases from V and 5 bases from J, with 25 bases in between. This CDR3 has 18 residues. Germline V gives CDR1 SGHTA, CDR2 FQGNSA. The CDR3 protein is CASSLLADWGGSPDEQYV. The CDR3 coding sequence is TGTGCCAGCAGCTTATTGGCGGACTGGGGAGGTTCTCCCGACGAGCAGTACGTC.

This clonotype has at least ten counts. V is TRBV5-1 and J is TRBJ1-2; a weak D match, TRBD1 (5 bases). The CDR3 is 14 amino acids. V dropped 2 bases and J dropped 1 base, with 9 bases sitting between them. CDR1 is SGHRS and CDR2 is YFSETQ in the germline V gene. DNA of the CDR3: TGCGCCAGCAGCTTACCAGGGCTTAACTATGGCTACACCTTC. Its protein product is CASSLPGLNYGYTF.

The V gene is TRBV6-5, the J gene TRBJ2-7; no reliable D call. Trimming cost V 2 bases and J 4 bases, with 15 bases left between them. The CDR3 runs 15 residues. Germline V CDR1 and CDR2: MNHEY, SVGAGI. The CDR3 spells CASSYDPRALYEQYV. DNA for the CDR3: TGTGCCAGCAGTTACGACCCCCGAGCGTTGTACGAGCAGTACGTC.

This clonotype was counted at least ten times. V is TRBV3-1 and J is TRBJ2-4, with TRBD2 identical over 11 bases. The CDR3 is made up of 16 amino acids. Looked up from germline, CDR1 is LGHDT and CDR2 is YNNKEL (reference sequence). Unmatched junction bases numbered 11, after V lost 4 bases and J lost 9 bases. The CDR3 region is CASSLPGTSGVGIQYF. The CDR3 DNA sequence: TGTGCCAGCAGCCTACCCGGGACTAGCGGAGTTGGCATTCAGTACTTC. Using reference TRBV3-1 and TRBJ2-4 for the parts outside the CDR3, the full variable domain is DTAVSQTPKYLVTQMGNDKSIKCEQNLGHDTMYWYKQDSKKFLKIMFSYNNKELIINETVPNRFSPKSPDKAHLNLHINSLELGDSAVYFCASSLPGTSGVGIQYFGAGTRLSVL.

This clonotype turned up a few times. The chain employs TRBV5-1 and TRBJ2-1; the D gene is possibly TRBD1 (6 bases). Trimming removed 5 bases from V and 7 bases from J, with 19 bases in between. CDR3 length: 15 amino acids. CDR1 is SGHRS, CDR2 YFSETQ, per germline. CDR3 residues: CASRTGPGAINEQFF. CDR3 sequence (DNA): TGCGCCAGCAGAACCGGGCCAGGGGCGATAAATGAGCAGTTCTTC.

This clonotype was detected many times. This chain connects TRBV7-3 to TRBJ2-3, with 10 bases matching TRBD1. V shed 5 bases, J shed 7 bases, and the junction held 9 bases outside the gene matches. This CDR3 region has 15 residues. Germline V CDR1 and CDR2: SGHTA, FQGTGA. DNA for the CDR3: TGTGCCAGCAGCGAGACAGGGGGCGAGGGAAATACGCAGTATTTT. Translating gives CASSETGGEGNTQYF.

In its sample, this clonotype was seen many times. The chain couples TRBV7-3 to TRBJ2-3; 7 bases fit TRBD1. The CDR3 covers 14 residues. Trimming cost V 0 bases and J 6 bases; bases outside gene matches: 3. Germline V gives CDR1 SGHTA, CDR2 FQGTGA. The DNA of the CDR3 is TGTGCCAGCAGCTTAACAAGGGACAGCGATACGCAGTATTTT. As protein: CASSLTRDSDTQYF.

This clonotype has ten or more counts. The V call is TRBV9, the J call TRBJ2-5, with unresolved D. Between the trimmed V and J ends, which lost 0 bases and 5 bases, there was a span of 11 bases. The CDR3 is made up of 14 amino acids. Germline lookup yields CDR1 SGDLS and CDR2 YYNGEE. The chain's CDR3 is CASSVESRWETQYF. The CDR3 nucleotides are TGTGCCAGCAGCGTAGAGAGTAGATGGGAGACCCAGTACTTC.

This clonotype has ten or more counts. This CDR3 reads CASSLRTGEGSEAFF. The CDR3 DNA sequence: TGTGCCAGCAGCTTACGGACAGGGGAGGGATCTGAAGCTTTCTTT. The rearrangement uses TRBV7-3 and TRBJ1-1, with TRBD1 matching 9 bases. The junction had 7 bases not matched to a gene; V was cut back by 2 bases and J by 6 bases. This CDR3 is built from 15 residues. Germline values: CDR1 SGHTA, CDR2 FQGTGA. Full variable domain (remainder filled in from reference TRBV7-3 and TRBJ1-1): GAGVSQTPSNKVTEKGKYVELRCDPISGHTALYWYRQSLGQGPEFLIYFQGTGAADDSGLPNDRFFAVRPEGSVSTLKIQRTERGDSAVYLCASSLRTGEGSEAFFGQGTRLTVV.

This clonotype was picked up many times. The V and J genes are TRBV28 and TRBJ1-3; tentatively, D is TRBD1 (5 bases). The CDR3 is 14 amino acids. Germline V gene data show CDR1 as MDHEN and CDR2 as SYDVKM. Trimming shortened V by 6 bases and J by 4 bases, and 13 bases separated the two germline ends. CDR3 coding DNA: TGTGCCAGCAGAAGTTTGGGGCACGGAAACACCATATATTTT. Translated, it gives CASRSLGHGNTIYF.

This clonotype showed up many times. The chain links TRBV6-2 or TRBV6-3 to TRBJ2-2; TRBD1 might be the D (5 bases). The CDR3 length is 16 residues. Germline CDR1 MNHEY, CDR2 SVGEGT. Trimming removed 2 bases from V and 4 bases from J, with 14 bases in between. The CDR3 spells CASSYGQGAVTGELFF. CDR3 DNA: TGTGCCAGCAGTTACGGGCAGGGCGCGGTCACCGGGGAGCTGTTTTTT.

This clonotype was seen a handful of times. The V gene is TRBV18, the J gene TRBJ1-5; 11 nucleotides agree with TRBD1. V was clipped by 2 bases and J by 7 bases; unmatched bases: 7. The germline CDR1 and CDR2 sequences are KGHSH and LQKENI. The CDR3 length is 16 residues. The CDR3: CASSPGTGGLGQPQHF. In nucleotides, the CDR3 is TGTGCCAGCTCACCAGGGACAGGGGGACTAGGACAGCCCCAGCATTTT.

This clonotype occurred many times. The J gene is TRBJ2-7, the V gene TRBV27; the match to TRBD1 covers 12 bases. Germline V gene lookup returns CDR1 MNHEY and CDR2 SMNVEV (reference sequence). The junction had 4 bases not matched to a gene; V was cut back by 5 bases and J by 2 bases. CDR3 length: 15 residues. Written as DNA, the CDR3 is TGTGCCAGCAGTCTTGGGACAGGGGGCACCTACGAGCAGTACTTC. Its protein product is CASSLGTGGTYEQYF.

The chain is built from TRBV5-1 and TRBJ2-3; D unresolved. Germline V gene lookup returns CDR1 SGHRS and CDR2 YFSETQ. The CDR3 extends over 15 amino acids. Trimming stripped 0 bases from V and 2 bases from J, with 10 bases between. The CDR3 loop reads CASSLGDFDTDTQYF. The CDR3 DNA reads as TGCGCCAGCAGCTTGGGGGATTTCGACACAGATACGCAGTATTTT.

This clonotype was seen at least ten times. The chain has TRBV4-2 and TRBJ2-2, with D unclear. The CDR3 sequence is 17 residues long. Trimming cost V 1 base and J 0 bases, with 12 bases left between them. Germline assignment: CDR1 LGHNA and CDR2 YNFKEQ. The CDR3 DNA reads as TGTGCCAGCAGCCAAGGTTTGGAAGGGACGAACACCGGGGAGCTGTTTTTT. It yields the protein CASSQGLEGTNTGELFF.

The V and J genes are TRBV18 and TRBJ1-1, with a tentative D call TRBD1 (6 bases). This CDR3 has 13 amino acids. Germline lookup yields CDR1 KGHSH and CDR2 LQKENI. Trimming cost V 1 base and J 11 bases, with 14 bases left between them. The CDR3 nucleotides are TGTGCCAGCTCACCACGACAGGACTCGGATGCTTTCTTT. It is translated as CASSPRQDSDAFF.

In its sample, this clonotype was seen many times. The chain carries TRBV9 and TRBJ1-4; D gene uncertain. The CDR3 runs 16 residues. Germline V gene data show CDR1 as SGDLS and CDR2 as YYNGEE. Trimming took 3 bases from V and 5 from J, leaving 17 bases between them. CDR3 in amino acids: CASSADVRRSNEKLFF. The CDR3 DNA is TGTGCCAGCAGCGCCGACGTCAGGAGATCGAATGAAAAACTGTTTTTT.

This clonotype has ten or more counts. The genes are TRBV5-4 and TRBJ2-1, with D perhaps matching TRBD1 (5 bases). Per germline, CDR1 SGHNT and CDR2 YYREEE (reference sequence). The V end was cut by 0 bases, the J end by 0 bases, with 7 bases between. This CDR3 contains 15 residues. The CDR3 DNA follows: TGTGCCAGCAGCTTGGACAGGAACTCCTACAATGAGCAGTTCTTC. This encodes CASSLDRNSYNEQFF.